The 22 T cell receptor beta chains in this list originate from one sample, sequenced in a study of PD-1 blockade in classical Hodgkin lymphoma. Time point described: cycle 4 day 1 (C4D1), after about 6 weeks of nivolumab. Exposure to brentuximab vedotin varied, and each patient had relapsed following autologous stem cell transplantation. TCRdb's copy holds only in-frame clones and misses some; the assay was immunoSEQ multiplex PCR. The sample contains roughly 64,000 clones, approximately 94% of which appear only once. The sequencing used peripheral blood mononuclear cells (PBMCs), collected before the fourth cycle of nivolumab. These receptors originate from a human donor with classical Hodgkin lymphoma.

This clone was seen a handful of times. The CDR3: CSALGSSYEQYF. The CDR3 region has the DNA TGCAGCGCCTTAGGAAGCTCCTACGAGCAGTACTTC. The chain is built from TRBV29-1 and TRBJ2-7; no clear D gene. This CDR3 comprises 12 residues. V was clipped by 7 bases and J by 0 bases, with 10 bases between them. Per germline, CDR1 SQVTM and CDR2 ANQGSEA.

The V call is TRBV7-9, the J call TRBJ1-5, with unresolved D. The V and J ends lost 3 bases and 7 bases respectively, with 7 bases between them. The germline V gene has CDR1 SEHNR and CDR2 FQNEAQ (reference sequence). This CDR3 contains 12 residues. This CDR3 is CASSLGSQPQHF. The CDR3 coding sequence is TGTGCCAGCAGCTTGGGCAGCCAGCCCCAGCATTTT.

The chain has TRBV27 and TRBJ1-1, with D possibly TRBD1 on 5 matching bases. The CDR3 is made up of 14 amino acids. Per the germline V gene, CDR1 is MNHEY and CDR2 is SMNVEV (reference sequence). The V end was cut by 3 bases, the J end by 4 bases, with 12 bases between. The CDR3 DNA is TGTGCCAGCAGTTTCCTGGGTGGGGGCACTGAAGCTTTCTTT. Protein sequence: CASSFLGGGTEAFF.

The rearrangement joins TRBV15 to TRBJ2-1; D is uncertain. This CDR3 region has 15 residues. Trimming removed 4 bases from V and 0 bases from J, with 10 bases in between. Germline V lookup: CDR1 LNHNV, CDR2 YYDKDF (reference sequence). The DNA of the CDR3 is TGTGCCACCAGCATGGACGAGGACTCCTACAATGAGCAGTTCTTC. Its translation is CATSMDEDSYNEQFF.

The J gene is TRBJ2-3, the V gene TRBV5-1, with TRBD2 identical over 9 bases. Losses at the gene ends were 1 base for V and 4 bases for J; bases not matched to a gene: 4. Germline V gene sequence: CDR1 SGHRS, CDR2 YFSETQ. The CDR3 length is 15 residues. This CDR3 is CASSLRAGGADTQYF. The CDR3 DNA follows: TGCGCCAGCAGCTTGCGAGCGGGAGGTGCAGATACGCAGTATTTT. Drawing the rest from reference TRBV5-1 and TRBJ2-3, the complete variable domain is KAGVTQTPRYLIKTRGQQVTLSCSPISGHRSVSWYQQTPGQGLQFLFEYFSETQRNKGNFPGRFSGRQFSNSRSEMNVSTLELGDSALYLCASSLRAGGADTQYFGPGTRLTVL.

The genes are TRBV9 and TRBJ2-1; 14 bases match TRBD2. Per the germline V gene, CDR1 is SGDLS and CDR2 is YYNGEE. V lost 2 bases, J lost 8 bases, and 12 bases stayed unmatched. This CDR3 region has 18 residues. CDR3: CASSVGTSGSPLGDEQFF. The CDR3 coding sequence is TGTGCCAGCAGCGTCGGGACTAGCGGGAGTCCACTCGGCGATGAGCAGTTCTTC.

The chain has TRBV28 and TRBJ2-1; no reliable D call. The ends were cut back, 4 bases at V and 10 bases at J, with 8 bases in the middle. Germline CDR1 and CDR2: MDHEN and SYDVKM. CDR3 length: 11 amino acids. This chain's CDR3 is CASSSPGEQFF. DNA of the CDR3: TGTGCCAGCAGTTCCCCTGGGGAGCAGTTCTTC.

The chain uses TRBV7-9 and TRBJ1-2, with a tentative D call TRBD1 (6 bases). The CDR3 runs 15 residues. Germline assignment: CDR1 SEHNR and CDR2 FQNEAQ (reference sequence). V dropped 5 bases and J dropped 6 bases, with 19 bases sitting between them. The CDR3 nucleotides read TGTGCCAGCAGCCTGAGTCAGGGGTTCGGTGATGGCTACACCTTC. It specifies CASSLSQGFGDGYTF.

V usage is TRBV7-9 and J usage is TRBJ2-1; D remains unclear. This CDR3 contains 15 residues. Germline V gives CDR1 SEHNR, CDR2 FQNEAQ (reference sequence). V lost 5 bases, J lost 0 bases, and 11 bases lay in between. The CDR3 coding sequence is TGTGCCAGCAGCACGAGACCGAGCTCCTACAATGAGCAGTTCTTC. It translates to CASSTRPSSYNEQFF.

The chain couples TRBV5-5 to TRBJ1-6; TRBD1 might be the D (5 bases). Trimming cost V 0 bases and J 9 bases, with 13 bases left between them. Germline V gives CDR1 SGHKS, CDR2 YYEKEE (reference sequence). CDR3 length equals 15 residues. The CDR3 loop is CASSLVEDMSSPLHF. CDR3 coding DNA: TGTGCCAGCAGCTTGGTGGAGGACATGAGTTCACCCCTCCACTTT.

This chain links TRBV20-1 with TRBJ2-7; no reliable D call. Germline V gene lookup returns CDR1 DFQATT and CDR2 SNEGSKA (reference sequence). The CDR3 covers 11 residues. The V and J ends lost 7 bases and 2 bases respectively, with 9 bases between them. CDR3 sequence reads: CSGGEAYEQYF. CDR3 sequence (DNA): TGCAGTGGCGGTGAAGCCTACGAGCAGTACTTC.

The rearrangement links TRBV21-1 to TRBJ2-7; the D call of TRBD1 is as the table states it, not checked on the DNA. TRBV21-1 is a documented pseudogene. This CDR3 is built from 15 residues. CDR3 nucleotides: TGTGCCAGCAGCACCGGGGACAGGGGGTGGTACGAGCAGTACTTC. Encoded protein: CASSTGDRGWYEQYF.

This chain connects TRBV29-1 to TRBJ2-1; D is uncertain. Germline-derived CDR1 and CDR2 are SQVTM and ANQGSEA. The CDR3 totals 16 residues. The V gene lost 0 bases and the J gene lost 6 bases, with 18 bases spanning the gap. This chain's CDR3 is CSVEESRYVGANEQFF. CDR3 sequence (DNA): TGCAGCGTTGAAGAATCGAGATATGTCGGCGCCAATGAGCAGTTCTTC.

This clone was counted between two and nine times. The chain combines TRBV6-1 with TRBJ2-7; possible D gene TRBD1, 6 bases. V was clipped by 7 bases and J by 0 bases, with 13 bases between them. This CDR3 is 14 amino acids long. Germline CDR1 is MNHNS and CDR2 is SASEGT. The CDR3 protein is CASILGQPSYEQYF. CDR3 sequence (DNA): TGTGCCAGCATATTAGGACAGCCCTCCTACGAGCAGTACTTC.

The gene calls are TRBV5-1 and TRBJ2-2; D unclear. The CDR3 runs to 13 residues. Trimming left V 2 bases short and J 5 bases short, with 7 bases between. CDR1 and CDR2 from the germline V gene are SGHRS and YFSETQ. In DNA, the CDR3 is TGCGCCAGCAGCTTAGGGCGAACCGGGGAGCTGTTTTTT. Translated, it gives CASSLGRTGELFF.

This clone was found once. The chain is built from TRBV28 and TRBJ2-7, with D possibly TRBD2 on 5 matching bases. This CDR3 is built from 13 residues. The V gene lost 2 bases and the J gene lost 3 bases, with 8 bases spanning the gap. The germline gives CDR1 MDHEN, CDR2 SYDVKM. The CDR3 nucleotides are TGTGCCAGCAGTTTACGAGGGTACTACGAGCAGTACTTC. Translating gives CASSLRGYYEQYF.

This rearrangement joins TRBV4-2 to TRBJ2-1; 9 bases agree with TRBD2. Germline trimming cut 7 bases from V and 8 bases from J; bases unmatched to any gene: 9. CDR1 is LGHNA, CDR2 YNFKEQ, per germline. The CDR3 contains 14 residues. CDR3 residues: CASTPRASGDEQFF. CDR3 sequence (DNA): TGTGCCAGCACCCCCCGGGCTAGCGGGGATGAGCAGTTCTTC.

The CDR3 here is CASSMGTEYNEQFF. For the CDR3, the DNA is TGTGCCAGCAGTATGGGGACTGAGTACAATGAGCAGTTCTTC. The chain uses TRBV27 and TRBJ2-1; D may be TRBD2 (6 bases). The CDR3 sequence is 14 residues long. V was shortened by 5 bases and J by 4 bases, with 12 bases between the two germline ends. Germline CDR1 is MNHEY and CDR2 is SMNVEV (reference sequence).

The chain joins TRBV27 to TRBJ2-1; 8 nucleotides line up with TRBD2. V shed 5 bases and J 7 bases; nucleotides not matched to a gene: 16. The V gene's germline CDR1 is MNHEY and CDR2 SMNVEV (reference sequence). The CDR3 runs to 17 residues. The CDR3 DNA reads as TGTGCCAGCAGTCCCCTCCTCTCGCGGGGGGCCCCGAATGAGCAGTTCTTC. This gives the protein CASSPLLSRGAPNEQFF.

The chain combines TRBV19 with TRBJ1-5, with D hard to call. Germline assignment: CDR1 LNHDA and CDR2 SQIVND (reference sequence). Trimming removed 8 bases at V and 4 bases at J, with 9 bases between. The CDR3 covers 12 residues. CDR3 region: CASSRANQPQHF. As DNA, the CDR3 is TGTGCCAGTTCAAGGGCGAATCAGCCCCAGCATTTT. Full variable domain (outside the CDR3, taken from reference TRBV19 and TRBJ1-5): DGGITQSPKYLFRKEGQNVTLSCEQNLNHDAMYWYRQDPGQGLRLIYYSQIVNDFQKGDIAEGYSVSREKKESFPLTVTSAQKNPTAFYLCASSRANQPQHFGDGTRLSIL.

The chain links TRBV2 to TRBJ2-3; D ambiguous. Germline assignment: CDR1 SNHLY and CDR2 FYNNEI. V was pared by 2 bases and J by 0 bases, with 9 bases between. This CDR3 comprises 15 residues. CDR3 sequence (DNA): TGTGCCAGCAGTGAATTGGGCGGAAGCACAGATACGCAGTATTTT. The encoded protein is CASSELGGSTDTQYF.

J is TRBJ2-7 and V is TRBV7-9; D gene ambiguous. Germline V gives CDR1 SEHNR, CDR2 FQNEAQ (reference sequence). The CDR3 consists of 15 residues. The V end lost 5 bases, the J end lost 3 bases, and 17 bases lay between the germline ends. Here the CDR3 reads CASSGPLMGRYEQYF. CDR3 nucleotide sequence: TGTGCCAGCAGCGGACCTTTGATGGGTCGCTACGAGCAGTACTTC. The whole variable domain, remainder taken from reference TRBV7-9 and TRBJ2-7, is DTGVSQNPRHKITKRGQNVTFRCDPISEHNRLYWYRQTLGQGPEFLTYFQNEAQLEKSRLLSDRFSAERPKGSFSTLEIQRTEQGDSAMYLCASSGPLMGRYEQYFGPGTRLTVT.